These 9 T cell receptor beta chains were all obtained from the same sample, sequenced in a study of vaccination and CD4 T cells after COVID-19. The study sequenced cultured CD4+ T cell DNA using the Oncomine TCR Beta short-read assay. TCRdb processed the PCR reads anew with MiXCR; each CDR3 protein has one entry. The sample has 21,000 or so distinct CDR3 sequences, 50% to 65% seen once; the top ten hold 6%. These receptors have no identified antigens. Regarding treatment: roughly 10-day PBMC culture with coronavirus spike peptide pools or control peptides (ViraFEST assay). Sequencing used CD4+ T cells from blood, cultured in vitro. Receptor source: a human donor who had recovered from COVID-19.

V gene TRBV20-1 combines with J gene TRBJ1-5; tentatively, D is TRBD1 (5 bases). The CDR3 contains 12 residues. Germline CDR1 is DFQATT and CDR2 is SNEGSKA (reference sequence). The V gene lost 1 base and the J gene lost 5 bases, with 6 bases spanning the gap. This chain's CDR3 is CSARVGDQPQHF. CDR3 nucleotide sequence: TGCAGTGCTAGAGTAGGGGATCAGCCCCAGCATTTT.

V and J are TRBV29-1 and TRBJ2-3, with 8 positions matching TRBD2. The CDR3 spans 14 residues. Trimming at V came to 5 bases and at J to 1 base, leaving 5 bases not matched to a gene. Per germline, CDR1 SQVTM and CDR2 ANQGSEA. In DNA, the CDR3 is TGCAGCGTTCGGCGGGAGGTTGGCACAGATACGCAGTATTTT. Residues: CSVRREVGTDTQYF.

The J gene is TRBJ1-1, the V gene TRBV30; D is ambiguous. Germline loops: CDR1 GTSNPN, CDR2 SVGIG (reference sequence). The germline V and J ends were trimmed by 1 base and 2 bases, with 14 bases remaining between them. This CDR3 has 15 residues. The CDR3 DNA reads TGTGCCTGGAGTGGTGCCCGCCGGTCAAACACTGAAGCTTTCTTT. It translates to CAWSGARRSNTEAFF. Full variable domain (remainder filled in from reference TRBV30 and TRBJ1-1): SQTIHQWPATLVQPVGSPLSLECTVEGTSNPNLYWYRQAAGRGLQLLFYSVGIGQISSEVPQNLSASRPQDRQFILSSKKLLLSDSGFYLCAWSGARRSNTEAFFGQGTRLTVV.

This clonotype was found once. The chain joins TRBV2 to TRBJ2-7; D is unclear. Trimming cost V 7 bases and J 3 bases, with 7 bases left between them. CDR1 and CDR2 (germline): SNHLY, FYNNEI. The CDR3 has 11 residues. CDR3 sequence: CASNSHYEQYF. The CDR3 DNA is TGTGCCAGCAACAGCCACTACGAGCAGTACTTC.

This clonotype was counted between two and nine times. This chain connects TRBV6-2 or TRBV6-3 to TRBJ1-5; no reliable D call. With 7 bases removed from V and 7 bases from J, the gap between germline ends came to 11 bases. Germline V gene lookup returns CDR1 MNHEY and CDR2 SVGEGT. This CDR3 region has 12 residues. The CDR3 DNA reads TGTGCCAGCAAAACAAACCGACAGCCCCAGCATTTT. This translates into CASKTNRQPQHF.

The CDR3 DNA reads TGTGCCAGCAGCTTAGGGGGTTGGGGGCGGGGGGCCAACGTCCTGACTTTC. Amino acids: CASSLGGWGRGANVLTF. The V and J genes are TRBV11-2 and TRBJ2-6, with D possibly TRBD1 on 6 matching bases. This CDR3 is built from 17 residues. Germline assignment: CDR1 SGHAT and CDR2 FQNNGV. V dropped 1 base and J dropped 4 bases, with 14 bases sitting between them.

The chain links TRBV4-1 to TRBJ2-4; 9 bases map to TRBD1. CDR1 and CDR2 from the germline V gene are MGHRA and YSYEKL. V shed 4 bases and J 0 bases; nucleotides not matched to a gene: 13. CDR3 length equals 19 residues. The CDR3 region is CASSRSGTGLYLAKNIQYF. The CDR3 DNA sequence: TGCGCCAGCAGCCGATCCGGGACAGGGCTCTATCTAGCCAAAAACATTCAGTACTTC.

Here the CDR3 DNA reads TGTGCCAGCAGGATGGACAGGGGGCTAGCATCCCTTTTCTTT. Protein sequence: CASRMDRGLASLFF. The chain uses TRBV12-3 or TRBV12-4 and TRBJ1-1; 11 bases agree with TRBD1. CDR3 length: 14 residues. Germline trimming cut 6 bases from V and 13 bases from J; bases unmatched to any gene: 13.

The chain links TRBV19 to TRBJ2-3; D call uncertain. The germline CDR1 and CDR2 sequences are LNHDA and SQIVND (reference sequence). CDR3 length: 11 amino acids. The V and J ends lost 3 bases and 5 bases respectively, with 3 bases between them. The CDR3 coding sequence is TGTGCCAGTAGTATTGGAGATACGCAGTATTTT. Its translation: CASSIGDTQYF.